This entry describes one TCR beta chain. Deletions cut 6 bases from V and 0 bases from J, with 15 bases between. CDR3 length: 16 amino acids. The data derive from a study of early T cells in non-severe SARS-CoV-2 infection. TCRdb re-derived calls from the 5' RACE reads in MiXCR, one entry per CDR3 protein. The sample has 90,000 to 130,000 distinct CDR3 sequences, 10% to 15% seen once. Sequenced material: whole blood, taken at baseline. This TCR derives from an adult who was a healthcare worker with PCR-confirmed SARS-CoV-2 infection or an uninfected control (not recorded which). The chain links TRBV12-3 or TRBV12-4 to TRBJ2-4; possible D gene TRBD2, 6 bases. CDR3 residues: CASSRGTVIAKNIQYF. The CDR3 DNA is TGTGCCAGCAGCAGAGGGACTGTCATAGCCAAAAACATTCAGTACTTC.